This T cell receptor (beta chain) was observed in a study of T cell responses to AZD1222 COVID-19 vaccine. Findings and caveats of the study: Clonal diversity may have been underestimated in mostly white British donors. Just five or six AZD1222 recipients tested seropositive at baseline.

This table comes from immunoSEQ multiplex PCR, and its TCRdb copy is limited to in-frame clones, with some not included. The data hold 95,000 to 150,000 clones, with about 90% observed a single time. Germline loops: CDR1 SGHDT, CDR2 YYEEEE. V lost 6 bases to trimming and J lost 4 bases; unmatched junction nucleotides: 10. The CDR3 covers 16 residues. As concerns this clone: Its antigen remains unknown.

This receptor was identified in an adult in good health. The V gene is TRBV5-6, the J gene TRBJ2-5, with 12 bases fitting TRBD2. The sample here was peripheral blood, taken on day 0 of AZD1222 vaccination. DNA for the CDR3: TGTGCCAGCACCCATCAGAGACTAGCGGGAGTAGAGACCCAGTACTTC. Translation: CASTHQRLAGVETQYF.